A selection of T cell receptor beta chains follows, all from one sample in a study of OX40 agonist ivuxolimab in advanced cancers. Sequencing used immunoSEQ multiplex PCR; TCRdb keeps in-frame clones, though not all of them. The sample includes under 80,000 clones, roughly four fifths of them seen just once. The specimen comprised CD4+ or CD8+ T cells sorted from blood, sampled in a trial of the OX40 agonist ivuxolimab. The receptors originated from an adult with an advanced solid tumor such as melanoma, head and neck, liver or kidney cancer. Each CDR3 is given without its conserved first and last residue. D genes are given only for firm matches.

>TRBD2|13|TRBV6-5|TRBJ2-7
ASRASSGDSYEQY
>.|11|TRBV10-3|TRBJ2-1
AISMTGNNEQF
>TRBD1|14|TRBV2|TRBJ2-2
ASCGQGLRNTGELF
>.|11|TRBV5-1|TRBJ2-5
ASSLVAGETQY
>TRBD2|14|TRBV15|TRBJ2-7
ATSRDLAGGSYEQY
>.|12|TRBV19|TRBJ1-5
ASSIGPGNQPQH
>.|11|TRBV5-1|TRBJ2-5
ASSFVNIGTQY
>TRBD1|14|TRBV27|TRBJ1-1
ASSSATGAEDTEAF
>TRBD1|12|TRBV6-9|TRBJ2-7
ARYPGQGPYEQY
>TRBD1|16|TRBV7-6|TRBJ2-6
ASSLAGDSSSGANVLT
>TRBD2|12|TRBV7-2|TRBJ2-3
ASSPGLGSDTQY
>.|11|TRBV28|TRBJ2-2
ASSSTTPGELF
>.|10|TRBV7-2|TRBJ1-2
ASSLAQGGYT
>TRBD2|14|TRBV4-3|TRBJ2-3
ASSQERAGGPDTQY
>TRBD1|11|TRBV5-1|TRBJ1-2
ASSSGGGYGYT
>TRBD2|13|TRBV29-1|TRBJ2-3
SVRGAGGPTDTQY
>.|10|TRBV7-8|TRBJ2-5
ASSNNQETQY
>.|16|TRBV4-3|TRBJ2-6
ASSQEDPRSSGANVLT
>TRBD1|13|TRBV2|TRBJ1-5
ASTELGQGSQPQH
>.|9|TRBV20-1|TRBJ2-7
GWRAPYEQY